What follows describes a single T cell receptor (beta chain). Its antigen is as yet unknown. Using its own MiXCR run on the 5' RACE reads, TCRdb lists one record per CDR3 protein. The sample includes about 76,000 distinct CDR3 sequences, 12% of them seen just once. The germline V gene has CDR1 SNHLY and CDR2 FYNNEI. V shed 4 bases and J shed 2 bases, with 8 bases lying between them. This CDR3 region has 14 residues. The entry originates in a study of early T cells in non-severe SARS-CoV-2 infection. The wider study: The sequenced material was bulk RNA from unsorted whole blood, and its chains were unpaired. Study results and limitations: Sequences matched to VDJdb favored anti-spike CD8 responses, while private and CD4 specificities were missed.

What was sequenced was whole blood. This TCR came from an adult who was a healthcare worker with PCR-confirmed SARS-CoV-2 infection or an uninfected control (not recorded which). The genes are TRBV2 and TRBJ2-2; D is unresolved. The CDR3 coding sequence is TGTGCCAGCAGTGTGGCGGAAAACACCGGGGAGCTGTTTTTT. Its protein is CASSVAENTGELFF.